This record looks at one T cell receptor (beta chain) sequence and its context. What it binds is unknown. V was cut by 7 bases and J by 3 bases, with 18 bases left in between. The CDR3 covers 16 residues. CDR1 and CDR2 from the germline V gene are LNHDA and SQIVND (reference sequence). Positively selected for CCR7, the CD45RO-negative cells used as naive CD8 cells excluded terminally differentiated effector memory CD45RA+ cells. This specimen belongs to a study of shared clonotypes between healthy human individuals. It was at deep level that the assay was run. Roughly 200 ng DNA, about 28,000 T cell genomes, went into each sorted-subset replicate PCR. This table comes from immunoSEQ multiplex PCR, and its TCRdb copy is limited to in-frame clones, with some not included. The data hold around 2,000,000 clones, with about 94% observed a single time. Broader study findings: It was the non-shared clonotypes that had lower generation probabilities than clonotypes shared by all four donors.

The sequence came from a man between 18 and 35 years old in good health. V and J are TRBV19 and TRBJ1-4, with a weak D call TRBD1 (6 bases). Specimen: naive CD8+ T cells sorted from blood. The CDR3 here is CASKMPGGMANEKLFF. Written as DNA, the CDR3 is TGTGCCAGTAAGATGCCGGGGGGCATGGCTAATGAAAAACTGTTTTTT.